This T cell receptor (beta chain) was profiled in a study of somatic mutations in cytotoxic T cells in rheumatoid arthritis. As to this clone: The antigen is not known.

Study-wide findings and caveats: Slight underrepresentation of TRBV07 in rheumatoid arthritis patients was not adjusted for multiple comparisons. Patients with rheumatoid arthritis, but not healthy controls, had CD8+ clonality that increased with age. Antigen specificity of the expanded CD8+ clones was not determined.

The CDR3 runs to 14 residues. Trimming cost V 4 bases and J 5 bases, with 14 bases left between them. Germline loops: CDR1 MGHRA, CDR2 YSYEKL. Libraries were prepared by immunoSEQ multiplex PCR; TCRdb keeps only in-frame clonotypes and omits some of them. The data contain approximately 15,000 clones, 60% to 85% of them singletons. Isolation of the CD4+ and CD8+ populations was accomplished via positive magnetic bead selection, with purity assessed by flow cytometry. This chain joins TRBV4-1 and TRBJ2-5; the D call may be TRBD1 or TRBD2 (5 bases each). The TCR was taken from an adult with rheumatoid arthritis. Sequenced: CD8+ T cells sorted from blood. In nucleotides, the CDR3 is TGCGCCAGCAGCCTGGGACCGGGATCTGAGACCCAGTACTTC. Residues: CASSLGPGSETQYF.